Listed here are 26 T cell receptor beta chains from one sample, sequenced in a study of cytomegalovirus exposure and HLA in healthy donors. Amplification used 60 Vbeta primers and 13 Jbeta primers. Measured with immunoSEQ multiplex PCR; TCRdb has only the in-frame clones, and not every one. This table has around 180,000 clones, around three quarters appearing once. Source material: PBMCs. The receptors originated from a middle-aged man in good health and CMV-seronegative.

The rearrangement joins TRBV2 to TRBJ1-1, with TRBD1 matching 7 bases. The V and J ends lost 7 bases and 0 bases, in that order; junction bases with no gene match: 5. This CDR3 is 14 amino acids long. CDR1 and CDR2 from the germline V gene are SNHLY and FYNNEI. The DNA of the CDR3 is TGTGCCAGCATTCCGGGACAGATGAACACTGAAGCTTTCTTT. It encodes CASIPGQMNTEAFF.

The J gene is TRBJ2-1, the V gene TRBV5-4, with a tentative D call TRBD1 (5 bases). CDR3 length: 15 residues. Germline CDR1 reads SGHNT; CDR2 reads YYREEE (reference sequence). Trimming cost V 0 bases and J 0 bases, with 7 bases left between them. Here the CDR3 reads CASSLEDSSYNEQFF. The CDR3 bases are TGTGCCAGCAGCTTGGAAGACAGCTCCTACAATGAGCAGTTCTTC. Based on the CDR3 plus reference TRBV5-4 and TRBJ2-1, the full variable domain is ETGVTQSPTHLIKTRGQQVTLRCSSQSGHNTVSWYQQALGQGPQFIFQYYREEENGRGNFPPRFSGLQFPNYSSELNVNALELDDSALYLCASSLEDSSYNEQFFGPGTRLTVL.

V usage is TRBV5-1 and J usage is TRBJ2-7; 13 bases fit TRBD2. This CDR3 has 15 residues. Germline trimming cut 3 bases from V and 6 bases from J; bases unmatched to any gene: 6. Germline values: CDR1 SGHRS, CDR2 YFSETQ. The CDR3 DNA reads TGCGCCAGCAGCTATGGGACTAGCGGGATCGGCGAGCAGTACTTC. Its translation: CASSYGTSGIGEQYF.

The genes are TRBV5-1 and TRBJ2-5; 10 bases fit TRBD2. The germline gives CDR1 SGHRS, CDR2 YFSETQ. The trim removed 4 bases at V and 0 bases at J, leaving 9 bases unmatched. This CDR3 comprises 17 residues. CDR3 sequence reads: CASSPGGSGGYQETQYF. The CDR3, as DNA: TGCGCCAGCAGCCCCGGCGGTAGCGGGGGGTACCAAGAGACCCAGTACTTC. The full variable domain, in which reference TRBV5-1 and TRBJ2-5 provide the parts outside the CDR3, is KAGVTQTPRYLIKTRGQQVTLSCSPISGHRSVSWYQQTPGQGLQFLFEYFSETQRNKGNFPGRFSGRQFSNSRSEMNVSTLELGDSALYLCASSPGGSGGYQETQYFGPGTRLLVL.

The genes are TRBV12-2 and TRBJ2-1; the table assigns TRBD2, which was not confirmed against the DNA. TRBV12-2 is a pseudogene locus. The length of the CDR3 is 16 residues. The CDR3 nucleotides are TGTGCAAGTCGCTTAGCTAAGCCCCCCGAAGCCGATGAGCAGTTCTTC. It specifies CASRLAKPPEADEQFF.

The J gene is TRBJ1-2, the V gene TRBV19, with 7 nucleotides matching TRBD1. Germline trimming cut 3 bases from V and 4 bases from J; bases unmatched to any gene: 8. The CDR3 spans 15 residues. CDR1 is LNHDA, CDR2 SQIVND, per germline (reference sequence). For the CDR3, the DNA is TGTGCCAGTAGTATTCACCGGGACAGATCCTATGGCTACACCTTC. Its protein product is CASSIHRDRSYGYTF.

The J gene is TRBJ1-2, the V gene TRBV6-5; TRBD1 aligns across 9 bases. This CDR3 spans 15 amino acids. CDR1 MNHEY and CDR2 SVGAGI come from the germline V gene. Germline trimming cut 4 bases from V and 7 bases from J; bases unmatched to any gene: 10. The CDR3: CASSSVPGQGAGYTF. The CDR3 DNA is TGTGCCAGCAGTTCCGTACCGGGACAGGGCGCTGGCTACACCTTC.

V and J are TRBV5-6 and TRBJ2-1, with 7 bases aligning to TRBD1. The J segment lost 3 bases and the V segment lost 3 bases, leaving 12 bases of the junction unmatched. The CDR3 extends over 17 amino acids. Germline V CDR1 and CDR2: SGHDT, YYEEEE. This CDR3 is CASSSYRGGVNYNEQFF. CDR3 DNA sequence: TGTGCCAGCAGCTCCTACAGGGGCGGCGTTAACTACAATGAGCAGTTCTTC.

The chain recombines TRBV29-1 with TRBJ1-2; D gene ambiguous. The germline V and J ends were trimmed by 0 bases and 0 bases, with 14 bases remaining between them. The CDR3 runs to 16 residues. In germline, CDR1 is SQVTM, CDR2 ANQGSEA. The CDR3 DNA sequence: TGCAGCGTTGAAGATCCGTCGAGCCTGGCTAACTATGGCTACACCTTC. This sequence encodes CSVEDPSSLANYGYTF.

This chain joins TRBV10-2 and TRBJ1-1, with 9 bases lining up with TRBD1. This CDR3 has 17 amino acids. With 7 bases clipped from V and 6 bases from J, the junction kept 18 bases outside the gene matches. CDR1 and CDR2 (germline): WSHSY, SAAADI. The CDR3 is CASTNGGTGMRSAEAFF. For the CDR3, the DNA is TGCGCCAGCACCAACGGCGGGACAGGGATGCGTAGCGCTGAAGCTTTCTTT.

V is TRBV29-1 and J is TRBJ1-2; D remains unclear. Trimming took off 0 bases at V and 7 bases at J, with 9 bases between the two ends. The V gene's germline CDR1 is SQVTM and CDR2 ANQGSEA. The CDR3 extends over 12 amino acids. CDR3 coding DNA: TGCAGCGTTGAAGACGCCCCCGGTGGCTACACCTTC. Protein sequence: CSVEDAPGGYTF.

The CDR3 bases are TGTGCCAGCTCACCATGGGACAGGATCTACGAGCAGTACTTC. This codes for CASSPWDRIYEQYF. The rearrangement uses TRBV18 and TRBJ2-7, with TRBD1 identical over 8 bases. The V segment lost 2 bases and the J segment 3 bases; nucleotides outside the gene matches: 3. Germline lookup yields CDR1 KGHSH and CDR2 LQKENI. CDR3 length: 14 amino acids.

In this sample, this clone turned up once. The chain couples TRBV5-1 to TRBJ1-3; TRBD1 matches 9 bases. CDR1 and CDR2 from the germline V gene are SGHRS and YFSETQ. This CDR3 has 16 amino acids. J gave up 8 bases and V 1 base, and 10 bases lay outside the gene matches. In nucleotides, the CDR3 is TGCGCCAGCAGCTTGTCCGGGACAGGGATAGCAGACACCATATATTTT. Protein sequence: CASSLSGTGIADTIYF.

CDR3 nucleotide sequence: TGCGCCAGCAGCGTCAGATACGGAAACACCATATATTTT. Its translation: CASSVRYGNTIYF. V is TRBV5-1 and J is TRBJ1-3; no firm D call. The germline gives CDR1 SGHRS, CDR2 YFSETQ. This CDR3 is built from 13 residues. Trimming left V 4 bases short and J 4 bases short, with 9 bases between.

V gene TRBV11-2 combines with J gene TRBJ2-1; TRBD1 matches at 9 bases. The CDR3 length is 14 residues. The germline V gene encodes CDR1 SGHAT and CDR2 FQNNGV. V lost 3 bases, J lost 10 bases, and 7 bases stayed unmatched. The CDR3 sequence is CASSLDRGAGEQFF. The CDR3 nucleotides are TGTGCCAGCAGCTTGGACAGGGGAGCGGGGGAGCAGTTCTTC.

The chain links TRBV7-2 to TRBJ2-5, with a weak D call TRBD2 (5 bases). The CDR3 sequence is 15 residues long. Deletions cut 0 bases from V and 5 bases from J, with 13 bases between. Germline CDR1 reads SGHTA; CDR2 reads FQGNSA. CDR3 sequence: CASSLANPGEETQYF. CDR3 nucleotides: TGTGCCAGCAGCTTAGCGAATCCCGGGGAGGAGACCCAGTACTTC.

This clone was observed a few times. CDR3 protein: CASRWAGGNQPQHF. CDR3 coding DNA: TGTGCCAGCAGATGGGCCGGGGGCAATCAGCCCCAGCATTTT. The J gene is TRBJ1-5, the V gene TRBV6-6, with D hard to call. Per germline, CDR1 MNHNY and CDR2 SVGAGI (reference sequence). V was trimmed by 6 bases and J by 2 bases, leaving 11 bases between them. The CDR3 is 14 residues long.

The J gene is TRBJ2-5, the V gene TRBV10-1; TRBD1 agrees at 10 bases. Losses at the gene ends were 6 bases for V and 4 bases for J; bases not matched to a gene: 2. CDR1 is WNHNN, CDR2 SYGVQD, per germline (reference sequence). The length of the CDR3 is 13 residues. The CDR3 sequence: CASSRDRGETQYF. The CDR3 nucleotides read TGCGCCAGCAGCCGGGACAGGGGAGAGACCCAGTACTTC.

V gene TRBV14 combines with J gene TRBJ1-1, with D tentatively TRBD1 (6 bases). This CDR3 has 17 residues. Looked up from germline, CDR1 is SGHDN and CDR2 is FVKESK. Trimming cost V 0 bases and J 5 bases, with 19 bases left between them. The CDR3 nucleotides are TGTGCCAGCAGCCAAGATATTTTCGGGGGGCGGAGGACTGAAGCTTTCTTT. Translation: CASSQDIFGGRRTEAFF. Combining the CDR3 with reference TRBV14 and TRBJ1-1 gives the whole variable domain EAGVTQFPSHSVIEKGQTVTLRCDPISGHDNLYWYRRVMGKEIKFLLHFVKESKQDESGMPNNRFLAERTGGTYSTLKVQPAELEDSGVYFCASSQDIFGGRRTEAFFGQGTRLTVV.

The V gene is TRBV9, the J gene TRBJ2-7; TRBD2 agrees at 10 bases. Germline V gives CDR1 SGDLS, CDR2 YYNGEE. Germline trimming cut 0 bases from V and 1 base from J; bases unmatched to any gene: 13. The CDR3 is 19 amino acids. The CDR3 nucleotides are TGTGCCAGCAGCGTAGGGAGCGGGGGGGCTCAACGCGTATCCTACGAGCAGTACTTC. Protein: CASSVGSGGAQRVSYEQYF.

A single count supports this clone. The rearrangement uses TRBV6-5 and TRBJ1-2, with TRBD1 matching over 7 bases. The CDR3 has 14 residues. Trimming at V came to 5 bases and at J to 8 bases, leaving 11 bases not matched to a gene. Germline lookup yields CDR1 MNHEY and CDR2 SVGAGI. The CDR3 DNA sequence: TGTGCCAGCAGTGACAGGGACGTCCTCTCGGGCTACACCTTC. Protein sequence: CASSDRDVLSGYTF.

The gene calls are TRBV6-5 and TRBJ1-1; TRBD1 matches at 8 bases. Germline-derived CDR1 and CDR2 are MNHEY and SVGAGI. This CDR3 contains 13 residues. With V trimmed by 4 bases and J by 6 bases, 4 bases remained unmatched. The CDR3 region is CASSSDRAAEAFF. The CDR3, as DNA: TGTGCCAGCAGTTCGGACAGGGCGGCTGAAGCTTTCTTT.

About this clone itself: Mismatch with germline at one junction end may stem from a read error. This rearrangement joins TRBV7-2 to TRBJ2-2; 8 bases map to TRBD1. In germline, CDR1 is SGHTA, CDR2 FQGNSA. The CDR3 is 15 residues long. CDR3 amino acids: CAGRPGQGSTGELFF. The CDR3 coding sequence is TGTGCCGGCAGACCTGGACAGGGAAGCACCGGGGAGCTGTTTTTT.

This clone was detected once. The chain is built from TRBV5-6 and TRBJ2-7; a possible D gene is TRBD1 (6 bases). V was shortened by 4 bases and J by 6 bases, with 20 bases between the two germline ends. CDR1 SGHDT and CDR2 YYEEEE come from the germline V gene. The CDR3 loop spans 15 amino acids. The DNA of the CDR3 is TGTGCCAGCAGCAATAGACACCTCCAGGGGTTCGAGCAGTACTTC. It specifies CASSNRHLQGFEQYF.

The chain carries TRBV23-1 and TRBJ2-2, with 9 bases matching TRBD1. TRBV23-1 counts as an open reading frame of uncertain function. Trimming at V came to 3 bases and at J to 5 bases, leaving 22 bases not matched to a gene. CDR3 length: 21 amino acids. CDR3 protein: CASSQMRTGDTTTPRTGELFF. In DNA form, the CDR3 reads TGCGCCAGCAGTCAGATGCGGACAGGGGACACTACAACTCCGCGGACCGGGGAGCTGTTTTTT.

The rearrangement links TRBV7-8 to TRBJ1-5; D perhaps matches TRBD1 (5 bases). With 6 bases removed from V and 2 bases from J, the gap between germline ends came to 14 bases. This CDR3 region has 15 residues. Germline V gives CDR1 SGHVS, CDR2 FQNEAQ. The CDR3 bases are TGTGCCAGCAGACCTCGGGGGGATGGCAATCAGCCCCAGCATTTT. Its protein product is CASRPRGDGNQPQHF.